These 32 T cell receptor beta chains came from one sample sequenced in a study of T cells in Graves' hyperthyroidism and ophthalmopathy. Amplified TCR beta CDR3 regions derived from RNA transcripts. In the first-round RT-PCR of the TCR CDR3, the HTBI primer set was used. TCRdb fed the multiplex PCR reads into MiXCR, producing one record per CDR3 protein. Here the sample spans about 250,000 distinct CDR3 sequences, roughly a quarter being singletons. Material: blood. Receptor source: a woman between 40 and 55 years old with Graves' ophthalmopathy.

This clonotype was observed at least ten times. The V gene is TRBV15, the J gene TRBJ2-2, with D possibly being TRBD2 (6 bases). The CDR3 runs 15 residues. Trimming removed 3 bases from V and 0 bases from J, with 8 bases in between. The V gene's germline CDR1 is LNHNV and CDR2 YYDKDF (reference sequence). The CDR3 coding sequence is TGTGCCACCAGCAGCGGGACTGCGAACACCGGGGAGCTGTTTTTT. Translated, it gives CATSSGTANTGELFF.

J is TRBJ1-3 and V is TRBV2, with D possibly being TRBD1 (6 bases). With 7 bases removed from V and 4 bases from J, the gap between germline ends came to 14 bases. The CDR3 loop spans 14 amino acids. Germline lookup yields CDR1 SNHLY and CDR2 FYNNEI. The CDR3 loop is CASNLRGAGNTIYF. In DNA form, the CDR3 reads TGTGCCAGCAACCTCCGGGGGGCCGGAAACACCATATATTTT.

The V gene is TRBV6-5, the J gene TRBJ2-4; 8 nucleotides line up with TRBD1. The V and J ends lost 6 bases and 5 bases, in that order; junction bases with no gene match: 3. Germline V gene sequence: CDR1 MNHEY, CDR2 SVGAGI. This CDR3 is 13 amino acids long. CDR3: CASSGTGQNIQYF. The CDR3 DNA reads TGTGCCAGCAGCGGGACAGGCCAAAACATTCAGTACTTC.

In this sample, this clonotype turned up a few times. The V and J genes are TRBV6-1 and TRBJ1-3, with D perhaps TRBD1 (5 bases). The CDR3 sequence is 16 residues long. Trimming took 0 bases from V and 0 from J, leaving 9 bases between them. Germline assignment: CDR1 MNHNS and CDR2 SASEGT. The CDR3 spells CASSEAGTDSGNTIYF. Written as DNA, the CDR3 is TGTGCCAGCAGTGAAGCCGGGACGGACTCTGGAAACACCATATATTTT.

This clonotype was detected many times. The J gene is TRBJ1-5, the V gene TRBV9, with 8 bases matching TRBD1. Germline CDR1 reads SGDLS; CDR2 reads YYNGEE. The V segment lost 2 bases and the J segment 4 bases; nucleotides outside the gene matches: 5. This CDR3 is 15 amino acids long. The CDR3 DNA follows: TGTGCCAGCAGCGTGGGGACAGGCAGGAATCAGCCCCAGCATTTT. Translating gives CASSVGTGRNQPQHF.

Comment on this clonotype: One base away lies a much larger clone, so this may be a sequencing read error. The chain couples TRBV5-1 to TRBJ2-7; tentatively, D is TRBD2 (6 bases). The germline V gene encodes CDR1 SGHRS and CDR2 YFSETQ. This CDR3 spans 14 amino acids. The ends were cut back, 6 bases at V and 3 bases at J, with 16 bases in the middle. The CDR3 loop reads CASTSGLVLYEQYF. The DNA for the CDR3 is TGCGCCAGCACCTCGGGACTGGTACTCTACGAGCAGTACTTC.

This clonotype was counted many times. The rearrangement uses TRBV18 and TRBJ2-7, with 10 bases matching TRBD1. The CDR3 is 16 residues long. With V trimmed by 3 bases and J by 4 bases, 9 bases remained unmatched. Germline assignment: CDR1 KGHSH and CDR2 LQKENI. As DNA, the CDR3 is TGTGCCAGCTCACCGGGCAGGGACAGGGGACAGTACGAGCAGTACTTC. Its protein product is CASSPGRDRGQYEQYF. The complete variable domain, with remaining parts taken from reference TRBV18 and TRBJ2-7, reads NAGVMQNPRHLVRRRGQEARLRCSPMKGHSHVYWYRQLPEEGLKFMVYLQKENIIDESGMPKERFSAEFPKEGPSILRIQQVVRGDSAAYFCASSPGRDRGQYEQYFGPGTRLTVT.

This clonotype was seen only once. This chain connects TRBV27 to TRBJ2-7; the match to TRBD1 covers 9 bases. There are 17 residues in the CDR3. Per the germline V gene, CDR1 is MNHEY and CDR2 is SMNVEV (reference sequence). The ends lost 5 bases at V and 6 bases at J; junction bases unmatched: 17. The CDR3 DNA reads as TGTGCCAGCAGTAACGAACGTCCCGGGACAGGGTTCGGCGAGCAGTACTTC. It specifies CASSNERPGTGFGEQYF.

CDR3: CATSDFEGEQYF. CDR3 nucleotides: TGTGCCACCAGTGATTTCGAAGGCGAGCAGTACTTC. This sequence joins TRBV24-1 and TRBJ2-7; D not resolved. With 1 base removed from V and 6 bases from J, the gap between germline ends came to 6 bases. The CDR3 consists of 12 residues. CDR1 KGHDR and CDR2 SFDVKD come from the germline V gene.

The V call is TRBV7-2, the J call TRBJ1-1; the D is unclear. Per germline, CDR1 SGHTA and CDR2 FQGNSA. Trimming cost V 3 bases and J 2 bases, with 10 bases left between them. CDR3 length equals 14 residues. The DNA for the CDR3 is TGTGCCAGCAGCTTTGGCAAGATAAACACTGAAGCTTTCTTT. It specifies CASSFGKINTEAFF. Combining the CDR3 with reference TRBV7-2 and TRBJ1-1 gives the whole variable domain GAGVSQSPSNKVTEKGKDVELRCDPISGHTALYWYRQSLGQGLEFLIYFQGNSAPDKSGLPSDRFSAERTGGSVSTLTIQRTQQEDSAVYLCASSFGKINTEAFFGQGTRLTVV.

This clonotype was counted between two and nine times. The chain recombines TRBV14 with TRBJ2-5, with a tentative D call TRBD1 (6 bases). The CDR3 contains 14 residues. With 4 bases removed from V and 9 bases from J, the gap between germline ends came to 18 bases. Germline CDR1 and CDR2: SGHDN and FVKESK. The CDR3 reads CASSRARGGSAQYF. CDR3 DNA sequence: TGTGCCAGCAGCCGGGCCCGAGGGGGATCGGCCCAGTACTTC.

This clonotype occurred many times. This CDR3 reads CASSVGPGETQYF. The DNA for the CDR3 is TGTGCCAGCAGCGTTGGTCCGGGAGAGACCCAGTACTTC. This chain uses TRBV9 with TRBJ2-5; no reliable D call. V lost 2 bases and J 4 bases, leaving 9 bases between the germline ends. The CDR3 runs to 13 residues. CDR1 is SGDLS and CDR2 is YYNGEE in the germline V gene. Using reference TRBV9 and TRBJ2-5 for the parts outside the CDR3, the full variable domain is DSGVTQTPKHLITATGQRVTLRCSPRSGDLSVYWYQQSLDQGLQFLIQYYNGEERAKGNILERFSAQQFPDLHSELNLSSLELGDSALYFCASSVGPGETQYFGPGTRLLVL.

This clonotype was seen at least ten times. This chain joins TRBV6-5 and TRBJ2-7, with 14 nucleotides matching TRBD2. Germline trimming cut 4 bases from V and 0 bases from J; bases unmatched to any gene: 5. Germline values: CDR1 MNHEY, CDR2 SVGAGI. The length of the CDR3 is 17 residues. CDR3 residues: CASSFGLAGGPSYEQYF. CDR3 coding DNA: TGTGCCAGCAGTTTCGGACTAGCGGGAGGCCCCTCCTACGAGCAGTACTTC.

This clonotype was seen ten or more times. The chain is built from TRBV7-3 and TRBJ2-7; the D gene could be TRBD1 or TRBD2 (5 bases each). CDR1 and CDR2 (germline): SGHTA, FQGTGA. CDR3 size: 16 residues. Trimming removed 5 bases from V and 4 bases from J, with 21 bases in between. The CDR3 loop reads CASSPGTGLGGYEQYF. The CDR3 region has the DNA TGTGCCAGCAGCCCCGGGACGGGGCTAGGCGGGTACGAGCAGTACTTC. Full variable domain (rest looked up from reference TRBV7-3 and TRBJ2-7): GAGVSQTPSNKVTEKGKYVELRCDPISGHTALYWYRQSLGQGPEFLIYFQGTGAADDSGLPNDRFFAVRPEGSVSTLKIQRTERGDSAVYLCASSPGTGLGGYEQYFGPGTRLTVT.

This clonotype was observed many times. This chain connects TRBV6-2 or TRBV6-3 to TRBJ2-7; 10 bases agree with TRBD2. Germline trimming cut 5 bases from V and 0 bases from J; bases unmatched to any gene: 4. CDR1 and CDR2 from the germline V gene are MNHEY and SVGEGT. This CDR3 has 15 amino acids. The CDR3 nucleotides are TGTGCCAGCAGTGGTAGCGGGAGGACCTCCTACGAGCAGTACTTC. This sequence encodes CASSGSGRTSYEQYF.

V gene TRBV2 combines with J gene TRBJ2-7; D is ambiguous. CDR1 and CDR2 from the germline V gene are SNHLY and FYNNEI. V was pared by 3 bases and J by 5 bases, with 11 bases between. The CDR3 runs to 13 residues. In DNA, the CDR3 is TGTGCCAGCAGTGATCCTCGGGCCCACGAGCAGTACTTC. Translated, it gives CASSDPRAHEQYF.

This clonotype was observed at least ten times. V gene TRBV29-1 combines with J gene TRBJ1-2; 7 bases agree with TRBD1. CDR1 and CDR2 (germline): SQVTM, ANQGSEA. The J segment lost 8 bases and the V segment lost 4 bases, leaving 10 bases of the junction unmatched. CDR3 length equals 13 residues. The CDR3 DNA sequence: TGCAGCGTTGCAACAACAGGGGAAGGGGGCTACACCTTC. This translates into CSVATTGEGGYTF.

On this clonotype: Sequence at one end of the junction differs from germline and may be a read error. The CDR3: CAIKVTHEQCF. In DNA form, the CDR3 reads TGTGCCATCAAGGTTACCCACGAGCAGTGCTTC. This chain joins TRBV6-5 and TRBJ2-7; unclear D gene. The CDR3 runs to 11 residues. CDR1 is MNHEY, CDR2 SVGAGI, per germline.

This clonotype was counted at least ten times. The gene calls are TRBV24-1 and TRBJ2-7, with D tentatively TRBD2 (5 bases). The V end was cut by 7 bases, the J end by 0 bases, with 15 bases between. The germline CDR1 and CDR2 sequences are KGHDR and SFDVKD. This CDR3 spans 15 amino acids. The CDR3 nucleotides read TGTGCCACCAGCGATCGTAGCGCCAACTCCTACGAGCAGTACTTC. Translating it yields CATSDRSANSYEQYF.

The genes are TRBV6-5 and TRBJ1-6; TRBD1 agrees at 9 bases. The CDR3 runs 15 residues. After removal of 2 bases from V and 8 bases from J, the junction contained 4 bases not matched to a gene. CDR1 and CDR2 (germline): MNHEY, SVGAGI. As DNA, the CDR3 is TGTGCCAGCAGTTACATGGGACAGGGTCATTCACCCCTCCACTTT. It translates to CASSYMGQGHSPLHF.

There are many counts of this clonotype. This chain links TRBV4-1 with TRBJ1-5, with a possible D match to TRBD1 (5 bases). The CDR3 is 15 residues long. Germline CDR1 reads MGHRA; CDR2 reads YSYEKL. Trimming stripped 0 bases from V and 7 bases from J, with 13 bases between. CDR3 DNA sequence: TGCGCCAGCAGCCAAGAACCCCAGGGTCGACAGCCCCAGCATTTT. It specifies CASSQEPQGRQPQHF.

This clonotype was recorded at least ten times. This sequence joins TRBV7-2 and TRBJ2-5; 12 bases are shared with TRBD2. The germline V gene encodes CDR1 SGHTA and CDR2 FQGNSA. The CDR3 is 16 residues long. The V gene end was trimmed by 3 bases and the J gene end by 5 bases; junction bases not matched to a gene: 7. CDR3: CASSFLAGGRQETQYF. The CDR3, as DNA: TGTGCCAGCAGCTTCCTAGCGGGAGGGCGTCAGGAGACCCAGTACTTC.

This clonotype was picked up a small number of times. The chain has TRBV3-1 and TRBJ2-5, with 8 bases that match TRBD2. This CDR3 is 16 amino acids long. Germline V gene sequence: CDR1 LGHDT, CDR2 YNNKEL (reference sequence). V was clipped by 4 bases and J by 5 bases; unmatched bases: 12. The CDR3 is CASSLSPGLVGETQYF. The CDR3 DNA sequence: TGTGCCAGCAGCCTATCGCCGGGACTAGTGGGGGAGACCCAGTACTTC.

The V call is TRBV20-1, the J call TRBJ2-7, with a weak D call TRBD1 (6 bases). The germline V gene encodes CDR1 DFQATT and CDR2 SNEGSKA (reference sequence). Trimming stripped 5 bases from V and 0 bases from J, with 14 bases between. The CDR3 is 14 amino acids. The CDR3 protein is CSAARDISSYEQYF. The DNA of the CDR3 is TGCAGTGCTGCAAGGGACATCAGCTCCTACGAGCAGTACTTC.

Note on this clonotype: The junction does not match germline at one end; this may be a read error. The chain couples TRBV7-7 to TRBJ1-2; 9 bases map to TRBD1. The CDR3 has 15 residues. Germline assignment: CDR1 SSHAT and CDR2 FNYEAQ (reference sequence). The CDR3 DNA follows: TGTGCCAGCAGCTTAGGCCCACAGGGGGCTGATGGCTACAACTTC. Its protein is CASSLGPQGADGYNF.

This clonotype was seen at least ten times. V gene TRBV20-1 combines with J gene TRBJ2-7; 12 nucleotides line up with TRBD2. The V and J ends lost 0 bases and 2 bases, in that order; junction bases with no gene match: 5. The length of the CDR3 is 16 residues. The germline gives CDR1 DFQATT, CDR2 SNEGSKA (reference sequence). CDR3 nucleotides: TGCAGTGCTAGAGATCCCCCTAGCGGGAGGGCCTACGAGCAGTACTTC. Its protein product is CSARDPPSGRAYEQYF.

This clonotype was counted only a few times. V usage is TRBV5-1 and J usage is TRBJ1-1; maybe TRBD1 (6 bases). Germline V gives CDR1 SGHRS, CDR2 YFSETQ. Trimming cost V 0 bases and J 4 bases, with 16 bases left between them. The CDR3 runs to 16 residues. CDR3 in amino acids: CASSLEPLPGATEAFF. CDR3 sequence (DNA): TGCGCCAGCAGCTTGGAACCCTTGCCGGGGGCCACTGAAGCTTTCTTT.

This chain uses TRBV10-3 with TRBJ2-2, with TRBD2 matching over 7 bases. CDR1 is ENHRY and CDR2 is SYGVKD in the germline V gene. The length of the CDR3 is 14 residues. V shed 8 bases, J shed 3 bases, and the junction held 6 bases outside the gene matches. The CDR3 region is CAIGGGADTGELFF. The CDR3 DNA is TGTGCCATCGGGGGGGGAGCGGACACCGGGGAGCTGTTTTTT.

In this sample, this clonotype turned up many times. The chain links TRBV30 to TRBJ1-3, with D hard to call. CDR3 length: 13 residues. Germline V gives CDR1 GTSNPN, CDR2 SVGIG (reference sequence). The germline V and J ends were trimmed by 0 bases and 1 base, with 4 bases remaining between them. The CDR3 DNA sequence: TGTGCCTGGAGTGTACAGTCTGGAAACACCATATATTTT. It encodes CAWSVQSGNTIYF. Combining the CDR3 with reference TRBV30 and TRBJ1-3 gives the whole variable domain SQTIHQWPATLVQPVGSPLSLECTVEGTSNPNLYWYRQAAGRGLQLLFYSVGIGQISSEVPQNLSASRPQDRQFILSSKKLLLSDSGFYLCAWSVQSGNTIYFGEGSWLTVV.

This clonotype occurred many times. The chain links TRBV6-5 to TRBJ1-1; D is possibly TRBD1 (5 bases). V was clipped by 3 bases and J by 3 bases, with 14 bases between them. The germline V gene encodes CDR1 MNHEY and CDR2 SVGAGI. This CDR3 contains 15 residues. DNA of the CDR3: TGTGCCAGCAGTTATCTGCGGGGAGGGGACACTGAAGCTTTCTTT. It is translated as CASSYLRGGDTEAFF.

This clonotype was seen many times. The chain has TRBV2 and TRBJ2-5, with a weak D call TRBD2 (7 bases). The CDR3 extends over 15 amino acids. Deletions cut 8 bases from V and 3 bases from J, with 19 bases between. CDR1 and CDR2 (germline): SNHLY, FYNNEI. CDR3 loop: CASSKGGARKETQYF. The CDR3 DNA reads TGTGCCAGCTCCAAAGGGGGGGCGAGGAAAGAGACCCAGTACTTC.

This clonotype has ten or more counts. The chain couples TRBV28 to TRBJ2-7; 7 positions agree with TRBD2. Germline V CDR1 and CDR2: MDHEN, SYDVKM. The CDR3 is 16 amino acids. V trimming: 1 base; J trimming: 5 bases; junction bases outside the gene matches: 11. The CDR3 DNA sequence: TGTGCCAGCAGTTTATTAGGTGCGCGGGAGTTCCACGAGCAGTACTTC. Translated, it gives CASSLLGAREFHEQYF.